This T cell receptor beta chain appears in the sequencing data of a study of tumor-infiltrating lymphocytes in primary liver carcinoma. On the study more broadly: Sample yields of productive TCRbeta reads, ranging from roughly 3.5 to 8 million, were similar across tissue types. Overall study results and limits: When set against blood, tumors had a significantly higher top-250-clone fraction (p = 0.039). Among the pair types, tumor region pairs showed more overlap than tumor-adjacent and tumor-blood pairs. Among top clones, only about 7-25% appeared in all five tumor regions.

This clonotype was counted between two and nine times. Its cognate antigen is unknown. Starting from 500 ng of total RNA, TCR beta cDNA was produced with a primer in the constant region. Investigators got TCR beta libraries out of three nested multiplex PCR rounds, done with slightly modified ARM-PCR. TCRdb reprocessed the multiplex PCR reads with MiXCR, giving one entry per CDR3 protein. The table records about 23,000 distinct CDR3 sequences, roughly three quarters of them present only once. From unsorted bulk tissue weighing roughly 17-31 mg, DNA and RNA were co-extracted. The TCR originated in a woman younger than 45 with primary liver carcinoma and hepatitis B virus infection. Sequencing was performed on liver tumor tissue from sampling region 5. As to subset: tumor region T5, tumor centre.

As DNA, the CDR3 is TGTGCCAGCAGTGGAAGAGGGGTGATCCAGTACTTC. Translation gives CASSGRGVIQYF. V usage is TRBV6-1 and J usage is TRBJ2-5, with D possibly being TRBD1 or TRBD2 (5 bases each). Looked up from germline, CDR1 is MNHNS and CDR2 is SASEGT. This CDR3 has 12 residues. The germline V and J ends were trimmed by 4 bases and 10 bases, with 13 bases remaining between them.